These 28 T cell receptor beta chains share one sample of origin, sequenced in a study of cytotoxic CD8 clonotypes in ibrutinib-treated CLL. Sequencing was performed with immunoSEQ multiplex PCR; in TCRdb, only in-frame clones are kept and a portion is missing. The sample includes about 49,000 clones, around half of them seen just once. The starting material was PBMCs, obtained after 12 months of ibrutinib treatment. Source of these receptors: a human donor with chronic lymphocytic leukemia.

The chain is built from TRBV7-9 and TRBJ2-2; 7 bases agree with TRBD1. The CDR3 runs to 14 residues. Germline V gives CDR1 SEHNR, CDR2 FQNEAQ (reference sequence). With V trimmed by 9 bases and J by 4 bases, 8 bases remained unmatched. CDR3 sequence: CARTEQGTTGELFF. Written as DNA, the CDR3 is TGTGCCAGAACCGAACAGGGGACCACCGGGGAGCTGTTTTTT.

CDR3 DNA sequence: TGCGCCAGCAGCTCGCAATCGAGCGGTAACACCGGGGAGCTGTTTTTT. Translated, it gives CASSSQSSGNTGELFF. The genes are TRBV4-1 and TRBJ2-2; the D gene is possibly TRBD2 (5 bases). Trimming removed 5 bases at V and 2 bases at J, with 15 bases between. Germline assignment: CDR1 MGHRA and CDR2 YSYEKL. This CDR3 is 16 amino acids long.

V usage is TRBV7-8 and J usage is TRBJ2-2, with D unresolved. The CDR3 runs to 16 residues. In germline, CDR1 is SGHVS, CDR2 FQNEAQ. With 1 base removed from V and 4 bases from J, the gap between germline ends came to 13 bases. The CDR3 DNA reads TGTGCCAGCAGCTTAGATCCGGATAGGTCCACCGGGGAGCTGTTTTTT. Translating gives CASSLDPDRSTGELFF. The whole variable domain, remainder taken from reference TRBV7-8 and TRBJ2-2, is GAGVSQSPRYKVAKRGQDVALRCDPISGHVSLFWYQQALGQGPEFLTYFQNEAQLDKSGLPSDRFFAERPEGSVSTLKIQRTQQEDSAVYLCASSLDPDRSTGELFFGEGSRLTVL.

CDR3 loop: CASSLRWREDGYTF. The CDR3 DNA sequence: TGTGCCAGCAGCTTGAGGTGGAGAGAAGATGGCTACACCTTC. The V call is TRBV5-6, the J call TRBJ1-2; D gene uncertain. The CDR3 has 14 amino acids. V gave up 1 base and J gave up 6 bases, with 13 bases separating them. Germline CDR1 is SGHDT and CDR2 is YYEEEE.

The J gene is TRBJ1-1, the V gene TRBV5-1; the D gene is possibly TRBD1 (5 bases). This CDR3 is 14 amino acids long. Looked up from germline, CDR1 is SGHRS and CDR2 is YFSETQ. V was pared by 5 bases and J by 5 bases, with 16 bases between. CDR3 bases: TGCGCCAGCAGTCCGGGTGGGGGAGGAACTGAAGCTTTCTTT. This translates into CASSPGGGGTEAFF.

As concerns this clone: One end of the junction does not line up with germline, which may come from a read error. CDR3 sequence reads: CASTLSPTPNEQFF. The CDR3 region has the DNA TGCGCCAGCACCTTGTCCCCCACCCCAAATGAGCAGTTCTTC. This chain links TRBV5-1 with TRBJ2-1; D is unclear. The CDR3 spans 14 residues. Germline CDR1 SGHRS, CDR2 YFSETQ.

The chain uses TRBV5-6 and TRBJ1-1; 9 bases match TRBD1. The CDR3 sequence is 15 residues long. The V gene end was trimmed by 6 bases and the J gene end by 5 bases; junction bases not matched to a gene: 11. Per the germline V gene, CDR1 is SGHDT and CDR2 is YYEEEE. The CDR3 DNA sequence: TGTGCCAGCATCGTAGGGGGGACAGGGTGGACTGAAGCTTTCTTT. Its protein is CASIVGGTGWTEAFF.

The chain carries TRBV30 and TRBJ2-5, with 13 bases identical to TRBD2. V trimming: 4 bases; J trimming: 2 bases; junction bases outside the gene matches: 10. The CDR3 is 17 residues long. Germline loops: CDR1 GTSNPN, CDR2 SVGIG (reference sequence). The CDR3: CAWTRGGTSGAQETQYF. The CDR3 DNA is TGTGCCTGGACCCGAGGGGGGACTAGCGGGGCTCAAGAGACCCAGTACTTC.

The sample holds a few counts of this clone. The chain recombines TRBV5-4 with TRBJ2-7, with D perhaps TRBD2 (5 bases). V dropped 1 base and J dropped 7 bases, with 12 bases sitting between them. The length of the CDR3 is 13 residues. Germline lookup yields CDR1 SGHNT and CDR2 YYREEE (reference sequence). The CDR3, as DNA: TGTGCCAGCAGCTTGAAACTACGGGGAGAGCAGTACTTC. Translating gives CASSLKLRGEQYF.

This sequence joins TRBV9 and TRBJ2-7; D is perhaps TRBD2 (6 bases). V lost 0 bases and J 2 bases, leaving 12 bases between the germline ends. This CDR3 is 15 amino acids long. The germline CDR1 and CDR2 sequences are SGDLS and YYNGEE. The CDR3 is CASSVGGDGTYEQYF. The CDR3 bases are TGTGCCAGCAGCGTAGGGGGGGACGGGACCTACGAGCAGTACTTC.

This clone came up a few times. The CDR3 region has the DNA TGTGCCTGGAGTACTCGGACAGGGTTGACTGAAGCTTTCTTT. Translation gives CAWSTRTGLTEAFF. The chain carries TRBV30 and TRBJ1-1; 8 bases match TRBD1. V lost 2 bases and J lost 5; bases outside the gene matches: 7. The germline V gene encodes CDR1 GTSNPN and CDR2 SVGIG (reference sequence). The CDR3 contains 14 residues.

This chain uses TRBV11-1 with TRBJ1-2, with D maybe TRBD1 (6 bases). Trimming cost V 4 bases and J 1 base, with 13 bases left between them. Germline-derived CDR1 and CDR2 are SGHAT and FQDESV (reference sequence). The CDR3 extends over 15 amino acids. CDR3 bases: TGTGCCAGCAGCTCCCTGGGGGGGCTTAACTATGGCTACACCTTC. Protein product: CASSSLGGLNYGYTF.

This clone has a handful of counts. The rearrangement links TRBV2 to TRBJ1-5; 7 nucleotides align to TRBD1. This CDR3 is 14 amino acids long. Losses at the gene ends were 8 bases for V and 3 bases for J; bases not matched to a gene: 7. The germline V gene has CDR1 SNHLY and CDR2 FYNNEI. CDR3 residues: CASSRGQPNQPQHF. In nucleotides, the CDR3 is TGTGCCAGCTCACGGGGACAGCCCAATCAGCCCCAGCATTTT.

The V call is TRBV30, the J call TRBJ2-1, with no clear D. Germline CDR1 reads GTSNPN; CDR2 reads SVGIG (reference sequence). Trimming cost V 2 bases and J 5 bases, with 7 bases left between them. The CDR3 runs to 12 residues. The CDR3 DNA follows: TGTGCCTGGAGTTGGGGTCACAATGAGCAGTTCTTC. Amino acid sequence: CAWSWGHNEQFF.

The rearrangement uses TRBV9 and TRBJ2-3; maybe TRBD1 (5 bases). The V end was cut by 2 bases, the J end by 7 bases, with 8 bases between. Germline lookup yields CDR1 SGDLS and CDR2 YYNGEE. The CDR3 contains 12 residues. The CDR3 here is CASSVDSHTQYF. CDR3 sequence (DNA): TGTGCCAGCAGCGTTGACAGCCATACGCAGTATTTT.

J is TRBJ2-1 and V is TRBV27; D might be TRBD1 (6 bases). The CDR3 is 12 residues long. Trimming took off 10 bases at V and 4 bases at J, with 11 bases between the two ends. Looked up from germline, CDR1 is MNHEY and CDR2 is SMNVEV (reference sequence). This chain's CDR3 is CAIRDNYNEQFF. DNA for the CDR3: TGTGCCATCCGGGACAATTACAATGAGCAGTTCTTC.

CDR3 sequence (DNA): TGTGCCAGCAGTTACCGAACACAGGGAGAGAGTGGCTACACCTTC. The encoded protein is CASSYRTQGESGYTF. This chain uses TRBV6-6 with TRBJ1-2; the D gene is possibly TRBD1 (6 bases). V was shortened by 2 bases and J by 7 bases, with 17 bases between the two germline ends. Germline values: CDR1 MNHNY, CDR2 SVGAGI (reference sequence). CDR3 size: 15 residues.

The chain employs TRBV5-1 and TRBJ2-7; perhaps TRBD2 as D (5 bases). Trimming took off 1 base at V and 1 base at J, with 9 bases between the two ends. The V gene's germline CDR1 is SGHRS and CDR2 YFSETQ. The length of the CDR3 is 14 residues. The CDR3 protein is CASSLQRGSYEQYF. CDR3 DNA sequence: TGCGCCAGCAGCTTGCAACGGGGTTCCTACGAGCAGTACTTC.

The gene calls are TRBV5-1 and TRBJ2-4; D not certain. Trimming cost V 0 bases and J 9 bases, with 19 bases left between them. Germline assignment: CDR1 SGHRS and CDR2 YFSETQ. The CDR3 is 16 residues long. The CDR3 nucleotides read TGCGCCAGCAGCTTGGCGGACCGGCCCGAACGGTTCATTCAGTACTTC. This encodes CASSLADRPERFIQYF.

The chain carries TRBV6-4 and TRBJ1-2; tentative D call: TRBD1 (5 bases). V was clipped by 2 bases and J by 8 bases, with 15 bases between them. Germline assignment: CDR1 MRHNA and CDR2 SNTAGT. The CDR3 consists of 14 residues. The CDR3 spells CASSDDQGTGGYTF. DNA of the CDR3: TGTGCCAGCAGTGACGACCAGGGTACGGGGGGCTACACCTTC.

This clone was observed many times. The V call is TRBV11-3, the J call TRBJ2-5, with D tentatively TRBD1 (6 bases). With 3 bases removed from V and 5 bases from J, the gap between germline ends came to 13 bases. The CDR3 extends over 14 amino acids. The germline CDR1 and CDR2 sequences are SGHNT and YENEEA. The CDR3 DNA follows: TGTGCCAGCAGCTTGGGCAGGGGCTATGAGACCCAGTACTTC. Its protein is CASSLGRGYETQYF.

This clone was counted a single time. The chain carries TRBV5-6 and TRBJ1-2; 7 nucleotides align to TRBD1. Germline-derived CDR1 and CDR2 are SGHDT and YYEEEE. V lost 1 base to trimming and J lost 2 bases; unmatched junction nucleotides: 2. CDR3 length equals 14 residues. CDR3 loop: CASSLTGANYGYTF. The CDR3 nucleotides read TGTGCCAGCAGCTTGACAGGGGCCAACTATGGCTACACCTTC.

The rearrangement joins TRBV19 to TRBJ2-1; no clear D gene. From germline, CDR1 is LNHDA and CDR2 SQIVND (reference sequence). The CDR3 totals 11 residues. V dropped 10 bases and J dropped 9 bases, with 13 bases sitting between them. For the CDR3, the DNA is TGTGCCACCCAATCGAGGACTGAGCAGTTCTTC. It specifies CATQSRTEQFF.

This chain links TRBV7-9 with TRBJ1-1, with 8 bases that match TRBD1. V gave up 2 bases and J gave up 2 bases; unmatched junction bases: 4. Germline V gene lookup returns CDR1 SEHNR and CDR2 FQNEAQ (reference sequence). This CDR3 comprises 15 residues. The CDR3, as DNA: TGTGCCAGCAGCTTACTAGGGACAGGAAACACTGAAGCTTTCTTT. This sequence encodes CASSLLGTGNTEAFF.

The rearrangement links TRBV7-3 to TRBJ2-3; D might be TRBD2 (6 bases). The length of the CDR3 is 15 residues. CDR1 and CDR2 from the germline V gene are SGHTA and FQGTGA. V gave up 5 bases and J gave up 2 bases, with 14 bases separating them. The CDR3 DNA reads TGTGCCAGCAGCGTGGGGACTCCTCCCACAGATACGCAGTATTTT. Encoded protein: CASSVGTPPTDTQYF. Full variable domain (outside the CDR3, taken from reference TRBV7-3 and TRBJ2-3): GAGVSQTPSNKVTEKGKYVELRCDPISGHTALYWYRQSLGQGPEFLIYFQGTGAADDSGLPNDRFFAVRPEGSVSTLKIQRTERGDSAVYLCASSVGTPPTDTQYFGPGTRLTVL.

This CDR3 is CASRLGTSGLSSYEQYF. The CDR3 region has the DNA TGTGCCAGCAGGTTAGGGACTAGCGGACTGAGCTCCTACGAGCAGTACTTC. J is TRBJ2-7 and V is TRBV28; 11 bases fit TRBD2. V shed 6 bases and J 0 bases; nucleotides not matched to a gene: 10. The germline CDR1 and CDR2 sequences are MDHEN and SYDVKM. CDR3 length: 17 residues.

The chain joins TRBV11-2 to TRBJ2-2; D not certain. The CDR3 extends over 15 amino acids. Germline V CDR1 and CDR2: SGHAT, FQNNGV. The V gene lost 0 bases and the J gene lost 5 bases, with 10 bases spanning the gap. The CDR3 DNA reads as TGTGCCAGCAGCTTAGATCCCTCCCCAACCGGGGAGCTGTTTTTT. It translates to CASSLDPSPTGELFF.

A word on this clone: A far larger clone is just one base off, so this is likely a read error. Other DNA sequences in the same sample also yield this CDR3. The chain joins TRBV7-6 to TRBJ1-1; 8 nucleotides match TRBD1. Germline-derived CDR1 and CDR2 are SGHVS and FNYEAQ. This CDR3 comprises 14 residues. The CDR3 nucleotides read TGTGCTAGCAGCTCGGGACAGGCTAACACTGAAGCTTTCTTT. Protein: CASSSGQANTEAFF.